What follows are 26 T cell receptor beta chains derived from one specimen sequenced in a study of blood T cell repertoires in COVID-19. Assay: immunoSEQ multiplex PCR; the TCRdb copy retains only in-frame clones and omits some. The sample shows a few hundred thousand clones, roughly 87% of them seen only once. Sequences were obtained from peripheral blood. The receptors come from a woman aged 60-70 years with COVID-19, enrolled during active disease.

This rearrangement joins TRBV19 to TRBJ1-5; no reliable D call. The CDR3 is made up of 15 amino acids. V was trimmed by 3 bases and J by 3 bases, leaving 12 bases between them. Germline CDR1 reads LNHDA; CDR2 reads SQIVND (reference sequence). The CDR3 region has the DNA TGTGCCAGTAGTATTGGTCAGACTTCCAATCAGCCCCAGCATTTT. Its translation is CASSIGQTSNQPQHF.

The DNA of the CDR3 is TGTGCCAGCAGCCTGTACACAACAAACTCTGGAAACACCATATATTTT. This codes for CASSLYTTNSGNTIYF. This chain links TRBV11-2 with TRBJ1-3, with D uncertain. CDR1 is SGHAT and CDR2 is FQNNGV in the germline V gene. The CDR3 totals 16 residues. Trimming took 5 bases from V and 0 from J, leaving 14 bases between them.

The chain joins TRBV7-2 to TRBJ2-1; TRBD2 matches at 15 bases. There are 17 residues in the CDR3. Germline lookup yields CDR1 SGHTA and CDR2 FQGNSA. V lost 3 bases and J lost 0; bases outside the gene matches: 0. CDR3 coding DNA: TGTGCCAGCAGCTTGGGACTAGCGGGGGGCTCCTACAATGAGCAGTTCTTC. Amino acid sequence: CASSLGLAGGSYNEQFF.

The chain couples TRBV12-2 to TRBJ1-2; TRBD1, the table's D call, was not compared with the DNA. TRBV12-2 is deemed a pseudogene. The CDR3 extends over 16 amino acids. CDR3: CASRLRGRDRGPGYTF. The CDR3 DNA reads TGTGCAAGTCGCTTAAGGGGGCGGGACAGGGGTCCTGGCTACACCTTC.

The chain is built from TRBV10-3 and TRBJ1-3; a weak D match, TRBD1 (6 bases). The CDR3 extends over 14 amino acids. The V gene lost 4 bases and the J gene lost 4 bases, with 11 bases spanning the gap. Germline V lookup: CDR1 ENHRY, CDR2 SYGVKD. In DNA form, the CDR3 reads TGTGCCATCAGTGCGGGGGGGCTCGGAAACACCATATATTTT. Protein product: CAISAGGLGNTIYF.

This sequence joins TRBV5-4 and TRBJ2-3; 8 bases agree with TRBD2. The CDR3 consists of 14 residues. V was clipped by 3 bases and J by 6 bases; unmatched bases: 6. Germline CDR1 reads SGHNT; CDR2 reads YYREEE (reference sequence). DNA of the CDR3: TGTGCCAGCAGCTCCGGGGGGGCCTGGGATACGCAGTATTTT. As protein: CASSSGGAWDTQYF.

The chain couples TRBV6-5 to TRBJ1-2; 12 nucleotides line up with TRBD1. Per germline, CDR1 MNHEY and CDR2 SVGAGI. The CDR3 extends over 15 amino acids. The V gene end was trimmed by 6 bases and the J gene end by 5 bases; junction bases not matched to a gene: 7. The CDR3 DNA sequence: TGTGCCAGCAGGGGACAGGGACAGGGGGCATATGGCTACACCTTC. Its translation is CASRGQGQGAYGYTF.

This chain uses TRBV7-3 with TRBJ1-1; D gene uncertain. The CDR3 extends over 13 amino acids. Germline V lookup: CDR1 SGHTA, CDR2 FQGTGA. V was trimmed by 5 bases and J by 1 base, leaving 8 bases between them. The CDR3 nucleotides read TGTGCCAGCAGCCCCGGGTCGAACACTGAAGCTTTCTTT. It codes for CASSPGSNTEAFF.

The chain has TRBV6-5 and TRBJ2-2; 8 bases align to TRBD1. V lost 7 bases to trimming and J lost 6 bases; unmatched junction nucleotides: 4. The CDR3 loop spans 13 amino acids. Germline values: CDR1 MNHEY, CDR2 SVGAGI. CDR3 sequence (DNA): TGTGCCAGCAACGGACAGGGAGCCGGGGAGCTGTTTTTT. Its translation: CASNGQGAGELFF.

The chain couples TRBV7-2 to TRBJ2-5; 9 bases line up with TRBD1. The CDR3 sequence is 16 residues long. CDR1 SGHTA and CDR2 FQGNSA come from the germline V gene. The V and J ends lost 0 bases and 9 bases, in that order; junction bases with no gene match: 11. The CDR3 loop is CASSLALGTGPVSQYF. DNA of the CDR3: TGTGCCAGCAGCTTAGCGCTTGGGACAGGGCCCGTTTCCCAGTACTTC.

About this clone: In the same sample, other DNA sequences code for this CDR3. Written as DNA, the CDR3 is TGCGCCAGCAGCCTTGATGGAGCACCTGGAAACACCATATATTTT. Translating gives CASSLDGAPGNTIYF. The genes are TRBV5-1 and TRBJ1-3; D not certain. Germline-derived CDR1 and CDR2 are SGHRS and YFSETQ. Trimming took 4 bases from V and 2 from J, leaving 13 bases between them. CDR3 length equals 15 residues.

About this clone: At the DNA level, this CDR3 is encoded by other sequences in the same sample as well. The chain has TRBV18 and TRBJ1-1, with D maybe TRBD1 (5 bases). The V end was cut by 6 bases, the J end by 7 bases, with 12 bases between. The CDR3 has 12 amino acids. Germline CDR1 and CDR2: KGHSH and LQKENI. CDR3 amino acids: CASSPGGGEAFF. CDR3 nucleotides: TGTGCCAGCTCCCCGGGGGGTGGTGAAGCTTTCTTT.

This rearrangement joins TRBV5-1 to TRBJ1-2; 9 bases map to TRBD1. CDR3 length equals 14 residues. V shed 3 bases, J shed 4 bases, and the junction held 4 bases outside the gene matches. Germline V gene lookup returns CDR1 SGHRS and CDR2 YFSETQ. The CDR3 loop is CASSSRQGGYGYTF. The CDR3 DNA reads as TGCGCCAGCAGCTCCAGACAGGGGGGCTATGGCTACACCTTC.

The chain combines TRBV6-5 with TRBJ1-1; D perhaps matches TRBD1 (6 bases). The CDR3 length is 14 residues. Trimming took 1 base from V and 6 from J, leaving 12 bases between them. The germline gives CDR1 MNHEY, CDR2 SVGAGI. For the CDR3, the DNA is TGTGCCAGCAGTTACTTACAGGGAAAATCTGAAGCTTTCTTT. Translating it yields CASSYLQGKSEAFF.

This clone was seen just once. The CDR3: CANSEQGHSNQPQHF. The CDR3, as DNA: TGCGCCAACAGTGAACAGGGGCATAGCAATCAGCCCCAGCATTTT. The gene calls are TRBV5-1 and TRBJ1-5, with 7 bases identical to TRBD1. Germline CDR1 reads SGHRS; CDR2 reads YFSETQ. The J segment lost 0 bases and the V segment lost 9 bases, leaving 9 bases of the junction unmatched. CDR3 length: 15 residues.

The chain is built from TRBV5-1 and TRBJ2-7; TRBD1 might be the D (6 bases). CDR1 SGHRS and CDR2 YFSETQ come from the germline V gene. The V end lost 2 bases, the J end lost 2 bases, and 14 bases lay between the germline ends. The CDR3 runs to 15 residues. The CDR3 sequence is CASSLNSGDTYEQYF. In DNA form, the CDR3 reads TGCGCCAGCAGCTTAAACTCCGGGGACACCTACGAGCAGTACTTC.

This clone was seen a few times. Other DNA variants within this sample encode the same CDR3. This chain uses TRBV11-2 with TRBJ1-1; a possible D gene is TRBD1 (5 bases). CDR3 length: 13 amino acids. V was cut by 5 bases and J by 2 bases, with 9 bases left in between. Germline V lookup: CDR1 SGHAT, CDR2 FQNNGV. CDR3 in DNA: TGTGCCAGCAGCCTTCAGGGTAACACTGAAGCTTTCTTT. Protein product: CASSLQGNTEAFF.

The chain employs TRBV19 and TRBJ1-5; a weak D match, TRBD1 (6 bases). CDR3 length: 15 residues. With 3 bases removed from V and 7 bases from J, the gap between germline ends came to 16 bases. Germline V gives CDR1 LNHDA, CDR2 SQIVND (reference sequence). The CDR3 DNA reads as TGTGCCAGTAGTATTCCGGGACAACGGAACCAGCCCCAGCATTTT. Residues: CASSIPGQRNQPQHF.

CDR3 sequence: CASSISNMATQPQHF. In DNA form, the CDR3 reads TGTGCCAGCAGCATCAGTAATATGGCCACTCAGCCCCAGCATTTT. The chain uses TRBV6-5 and TRBJ1-5; D not resolved. With 6 bases removed from V and 6 bases from J, the gap between germline ends came to 18 bases. Germline V gene lookup returns CDR1 MNHEY and CDR2 SVGAGI. The CDR3 is 15 amino acids.

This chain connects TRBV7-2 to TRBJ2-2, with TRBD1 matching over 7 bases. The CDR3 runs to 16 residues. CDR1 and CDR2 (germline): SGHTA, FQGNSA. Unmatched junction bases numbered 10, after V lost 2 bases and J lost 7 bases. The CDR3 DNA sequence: TGTGCCAGCAGCTTAAGGTTCCGACAGGGTGTCGGGGAGCTGTTTTTT. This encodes CASSLRFRQGVGELFF.

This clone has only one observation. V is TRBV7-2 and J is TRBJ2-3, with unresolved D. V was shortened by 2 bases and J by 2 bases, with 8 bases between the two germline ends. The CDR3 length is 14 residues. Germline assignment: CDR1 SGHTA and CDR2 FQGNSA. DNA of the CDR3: TGTGCCAGCAGCTTAAGCCGATCCACAGATACGCAGTATTTT. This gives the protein CASSLSRSTDTQYF.

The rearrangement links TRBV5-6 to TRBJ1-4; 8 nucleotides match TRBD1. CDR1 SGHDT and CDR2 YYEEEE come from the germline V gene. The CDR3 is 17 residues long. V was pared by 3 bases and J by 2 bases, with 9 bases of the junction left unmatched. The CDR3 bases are TGTGCCAGCAGCTGGTGGACAGGGAGGGTCACTAATGAAAAACTGTTTTTT. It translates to CASSWWTGRVTNEKLFF.

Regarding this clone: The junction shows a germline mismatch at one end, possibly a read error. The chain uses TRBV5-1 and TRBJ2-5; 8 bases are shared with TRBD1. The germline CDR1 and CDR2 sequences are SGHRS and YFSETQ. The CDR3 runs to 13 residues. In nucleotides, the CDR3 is TGCGCCAGCAGATTGACAGGGGACACGACCGAGTACTTC. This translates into CASRLTGDTTEYF.

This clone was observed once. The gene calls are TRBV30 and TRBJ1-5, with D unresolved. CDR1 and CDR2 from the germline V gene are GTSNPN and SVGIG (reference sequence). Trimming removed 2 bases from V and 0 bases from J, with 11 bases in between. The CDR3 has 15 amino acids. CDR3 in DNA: TGTGCCTGGAGTCCCTCGGGGAATAGCAATCAGCCCCAGCATTTT. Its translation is CAWSPSGNSNQPQHF.

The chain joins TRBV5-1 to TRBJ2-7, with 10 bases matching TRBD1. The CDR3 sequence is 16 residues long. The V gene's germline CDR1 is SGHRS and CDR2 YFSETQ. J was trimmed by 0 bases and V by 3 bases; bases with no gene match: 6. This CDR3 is CASSSPGQGTSYEQYF. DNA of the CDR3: TGCGCCAGCAGCTCCCCGGGACAGGGGACCTCCTACGAGCAGTACTTC.

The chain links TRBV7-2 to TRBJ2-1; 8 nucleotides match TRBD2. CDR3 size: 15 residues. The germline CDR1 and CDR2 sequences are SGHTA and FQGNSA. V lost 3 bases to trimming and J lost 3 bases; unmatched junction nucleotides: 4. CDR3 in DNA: TGTGCCAGCAGCTTGGAGCGGGGGATCTACAATGAGCAGTTCTTC. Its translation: CASSLERGIYNEQFF. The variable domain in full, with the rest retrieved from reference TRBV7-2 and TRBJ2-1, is GAGVSQSPSNKVTEKGKDVELRCDPISGHTALYWYRQSLGQGLEFLIYFQGNSAPDKSGLPSDRFSAERTGGSVSTLTIQRTQQEDSAVYLCASSLERGIYNEQFFGPGTRLTVL.